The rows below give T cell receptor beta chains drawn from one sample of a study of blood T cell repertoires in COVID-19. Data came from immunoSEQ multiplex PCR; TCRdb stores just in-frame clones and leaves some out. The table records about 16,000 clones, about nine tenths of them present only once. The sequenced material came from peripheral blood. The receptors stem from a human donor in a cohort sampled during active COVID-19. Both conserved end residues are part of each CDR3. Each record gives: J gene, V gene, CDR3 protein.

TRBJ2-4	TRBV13	CASPGVAKNIQYF
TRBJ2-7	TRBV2	CASSPRRYEQYF
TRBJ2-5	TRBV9	CASSVGGRAPETQYF
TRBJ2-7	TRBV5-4	CASSGGDRWGYEQYF
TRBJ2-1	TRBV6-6	CASSYFSSAAYNEQFF
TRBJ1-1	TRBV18	CASSPTDRGFTEAFF
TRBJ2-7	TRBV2	CASSRTVLYEQYF
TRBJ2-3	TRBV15	CATSRDSRGGTDTQYF
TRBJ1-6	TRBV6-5	CASSLIQGKESPLHF
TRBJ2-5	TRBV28	CASSFAGETQYF
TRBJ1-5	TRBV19	CASSIGQNNQPQHF
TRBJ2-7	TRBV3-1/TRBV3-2	CASSQVGAIGEQYF
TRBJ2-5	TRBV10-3	CAISSGETQYF
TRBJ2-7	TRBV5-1	CASSFQGSYEQYF
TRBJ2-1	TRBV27	CASGGRGSGNEQFF
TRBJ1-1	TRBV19	CASSIRTGAKAFF
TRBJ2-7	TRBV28	CASSSQGLTYEQYF
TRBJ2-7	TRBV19	CASSTGLGLDYEQYF
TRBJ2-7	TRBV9	CASSVSPGQSEQYF
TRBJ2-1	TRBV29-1	CSVEMADEQFF
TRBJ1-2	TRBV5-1	CASSLAGQDPFGYTF
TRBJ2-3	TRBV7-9	CASSLARGGGDTQYF
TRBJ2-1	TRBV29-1	CSVGLSRYNEQFF
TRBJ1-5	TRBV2	CASNGGDRVEHF
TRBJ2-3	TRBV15	CATSREMARDTQYF